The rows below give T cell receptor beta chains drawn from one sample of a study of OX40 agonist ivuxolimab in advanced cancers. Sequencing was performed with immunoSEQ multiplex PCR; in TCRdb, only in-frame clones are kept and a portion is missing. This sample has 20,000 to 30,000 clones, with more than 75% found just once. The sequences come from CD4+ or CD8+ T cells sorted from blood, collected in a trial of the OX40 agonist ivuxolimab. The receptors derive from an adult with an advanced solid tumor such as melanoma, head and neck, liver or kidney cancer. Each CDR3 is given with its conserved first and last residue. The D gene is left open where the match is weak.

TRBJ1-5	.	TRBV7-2	CASSLDRSGPLHQPQHF	TGTGCCAGCAGCTTAGATAGGTCAGGCCCTTTACATCAGCCCCAGCATTTT
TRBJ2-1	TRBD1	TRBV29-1	CSVDRVGNEQFF	TGCAGCGTCGACAGGGTAGGCAATGAGCAGTTCTTC
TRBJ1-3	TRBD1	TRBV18	CASSPGQGAGNTIYF	TGTGCCAGCTCGCCGGGACAGGGGGCTGGAAACACCATATATTTT
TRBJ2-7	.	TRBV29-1	CSVAFGARDEQYF	TGCAGCGTTGCATTCGGAGCCCGTGACGAGCAGTACTTC
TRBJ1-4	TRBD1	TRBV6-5	CASRRTGRRDEKLFF	TGTGCCAGCAGACGGACAGGGCGGCGGGATGAAAAACTGTTTTTT
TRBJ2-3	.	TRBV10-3	CAITPGRETDTQYF	TGTGCCATCACCCCCGGCAGGGAGACAGATACGCAGTATTTT
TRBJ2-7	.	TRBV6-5	CASSYGGAPYEQYF	TGTGCCAGCAGTTACGGGGGGGCCCCCTACGAGCAGTACTTC
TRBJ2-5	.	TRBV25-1	CASSAAGGWETQYF	TGTGCCAGCAGTGCGGCTGGCGGTTGGGAGACCCAGTACTTC
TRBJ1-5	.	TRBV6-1	CASSVPQGSHQPQHF	TGTGCCAGCAGCGTCCCACAGGGCTCCCATCAGCCCCAGCATTTT
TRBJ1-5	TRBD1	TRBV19	CASTHETGRNQPQHF	TGTGCCAGTACCCACGAGACAGGGAGGAATCAGCCCCAGCATTTT
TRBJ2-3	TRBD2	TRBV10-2	CASSARLAGRTDTQYF	TGCGCCAGCAGTGCTAGACTAGCGGGACGCACAGATACGCAGTATTTT
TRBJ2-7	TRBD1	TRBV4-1	CASSQGQGAVEQYF	TGCGCCAGCAGCCAAGGACAGGGGGCGGTCGAGCAGTACTTC
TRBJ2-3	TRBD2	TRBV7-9	CAPSKVAGGQADTQYF	TGTGCCCCATCAAAGGTAGCGGGAGGACAGGCAGATACGCAGTATTTT
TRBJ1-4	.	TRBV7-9	CASSFPGRMPGGEKLFF	TGTGCCAGCAGCTTCCCGGGACGCATGCCCGGCGGTGAAAAACTGTTTTTT